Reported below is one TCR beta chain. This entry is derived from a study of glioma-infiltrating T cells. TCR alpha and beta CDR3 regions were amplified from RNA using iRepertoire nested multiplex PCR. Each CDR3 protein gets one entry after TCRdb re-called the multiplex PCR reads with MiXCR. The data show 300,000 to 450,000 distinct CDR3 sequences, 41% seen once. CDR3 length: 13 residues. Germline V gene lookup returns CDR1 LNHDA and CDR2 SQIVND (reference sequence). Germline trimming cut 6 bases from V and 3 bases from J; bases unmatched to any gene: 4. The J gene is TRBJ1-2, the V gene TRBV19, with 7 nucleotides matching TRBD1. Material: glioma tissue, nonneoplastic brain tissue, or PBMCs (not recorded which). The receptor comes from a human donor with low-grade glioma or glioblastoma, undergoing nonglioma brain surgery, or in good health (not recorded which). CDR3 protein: CASRDRAHYGYTF. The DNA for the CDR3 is TGTGCCAGTAGAGACAGGGCGCACTATGGCTACACCTTC.